The clone carrying this T cell receptor (beta chain) was counted between two and nine times. This specimen comes from a study of cytomegalovirus exposure and HLA in healthy donors. Overall study context: A later analysis reported the 90 to 150 validation repertoires used the same platform as the approximately 660 first-cohort repertoires.

The table came from immunoSEQ multiplex PCR; TCRdb's copy has only in-frame clones and leaves some out. The profile shows about 270,000 clones, about 86% of them singletons. Trimming pared 5 bases from V and 7 bases from J, leaving 11 bases between. Germline CDR1 reads MNHEY; CDR2 reads SVGAGI. The CDR3 spans 13 residues. This chain uses TRBV6-5 with TRBJ1-4; D gene uncertain. The source of this sequence is a woman in her late teens or twenties in good health and CMV-seronegative. The sequenced sample was PBMCs. The DNA of the CDR3 is TGTGCCAGCAGTCGGGTTGTGTCTGAAAAACTGTTTTTT. It specifies CASSRVVSEKLFF.